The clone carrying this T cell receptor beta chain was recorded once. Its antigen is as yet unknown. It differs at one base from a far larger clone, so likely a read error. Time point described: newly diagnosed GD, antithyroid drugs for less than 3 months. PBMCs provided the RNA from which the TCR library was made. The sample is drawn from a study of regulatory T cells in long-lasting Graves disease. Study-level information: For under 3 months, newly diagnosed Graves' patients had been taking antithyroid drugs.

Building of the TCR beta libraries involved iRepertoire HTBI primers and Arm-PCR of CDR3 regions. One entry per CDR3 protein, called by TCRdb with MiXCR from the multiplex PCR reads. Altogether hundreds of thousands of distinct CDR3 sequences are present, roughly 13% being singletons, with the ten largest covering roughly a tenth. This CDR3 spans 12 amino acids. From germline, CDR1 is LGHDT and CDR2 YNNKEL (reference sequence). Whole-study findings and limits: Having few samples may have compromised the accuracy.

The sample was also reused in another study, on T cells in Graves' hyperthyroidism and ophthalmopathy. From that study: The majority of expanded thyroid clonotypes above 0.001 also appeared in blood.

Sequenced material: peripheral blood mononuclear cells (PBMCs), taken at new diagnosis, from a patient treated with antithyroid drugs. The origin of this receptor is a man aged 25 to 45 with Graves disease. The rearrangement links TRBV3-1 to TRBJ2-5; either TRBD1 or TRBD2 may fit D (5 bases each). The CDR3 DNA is TGTTCCAGCAGCCAGGGACGGAAGACCCAGTACTTC. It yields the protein CSSSQGRKTQYF.